This T cell receptor beta chain was captured in a study of T cell repertoires in cytomegalovirus infection. Germline V gene lookup returns CDR1 DFQATT and CDR2 SNEGSKA (reference sequence). The CDR3 consists of 13 residues. The germline V and J ends were trimmed by 6 bases and 5 bases, with 16 bases remaining between them. Notes on this clonotype: The antigen remains unidentified.

TCRdb re-called the reads with MiXCR, one entry per CDR3 protein. The data contain hundreds of thousands of distinct CDR3 sequences, under 55% of them seen just once; the ten biggest clones take up around 45%. The V gene is TRBV20-1, the J gene TRBJ2-5; TRBD1 might be the D (5 bases). The material was cultured PBMCs, obtained from culture after CMV antigen stimulation. The receptor comes from a human donor in good health (CMV status not recorded). Some clones in this sample may be carry-over from other donors' samples. The CDR3 is CSAPRVGGETQYF. DNA of the CDR3: TGCAGTGCCCCCAGGGTTGGTGGGGAGACCCAGTACTTC.